This TCR beta chain emerged from a study of T cells in placental villitis. Notes on the research overall: The study tested an allograft-versus-infection hypothesis by comparing placental TCR-beta repertoires in villitis of unknown etiology, unaffected controls matched for gestational age, and infectious villitis.

In regard to this clone: Its antigen remains unidentified. No per-base quality is available; no much larger clone lies one base away.

Amplification of TCR-beta CDR3 regions from genomic DNA was performed with the immunoSEQ v4 bias-controlled multiplex PCR assay, which was run blinded to group allocation. To estimate nucleated cell and T cell quantities per sample, reference gene primers were included together with the TCR-beta primers. Sequencing of the libraries was performed on an Illumina MiSeq with a 100-cycle paired-end protocol. As for how the authors treated the data: The immunoSEQ Analyzer software was used to calculate diversity and richness, with richness measured by iChao1 and clonality based on Pielou evenness and Shannon diversity (range 0-1, where higher values mean less diversity). CDR3 amino acid sequences together with their V/J genes were searched in VDJdb for CMV, EBV and influenza A specificities using confidence 3 and substitution 2. The Morisita-Horn index was used to assess TCR-beta amino acid clonotype overlap between villitis of unknown etiology, infectious villitis and control repertoires. Imported from immuneACCESS, the table was reduced by TCRdb to in-frame sequences with V and J called. These copies leave out some clones; in studies compared against another copy, an unresolved V gene accounts for under half, and the cause of the remainder is not known. V and J calls plus clone size are reproduced from that table; the DNA served to infer D and trimming. The sample yields more than 800 clones; around nine tenths were counted once. Around 7% of the sample is held by the ten biggest clonotypes.

The paper's findings and limits, for the study overall: CMV-specific clone frequencies were higher in infectious CMV cases than in villitis of unknown etiology (approximately 0.011 vs 0.001), and the villitis of unknown etiology frequencies did not differ from those of controls. Expanded clones in villitis of unknown etiology were found to be largely private to each placenta, suggesting the absence of a single initiating antigen. Bulk tissue sequencing could not distinguish helper, regulatory or cytotoxic T cells, nor maternal versus fetal T cells, and excluded gamma-delta receptors. Small amounts of decidua were contained in the paraffin blocks, so some of the captured T cells, especially in controls, may have been decidual rather than villous infiltrates. Clonality was higher in villitis of unknown etiology placentae than in controls (median approximately 0.056 versus 0.0056, p=0.0025), which points to clonal expansion.

Nine to ten placentae with a pathological diagnosis of high-grade villitis of unknown etiology were selected using the Amsterdam Criteria. Significantly higher gravidity and parity and more prior miscarriages were observed in mothers with villitis of unknown etiology than in the control and infectious villitis groups. After delivery, the placentae were collected and evaluated both grossly and histologically, and only then was archival tissue selected. Five 10-micron scrolls were cut from each FFPE block, and DNA was then isolated using the AllPrep DNA/RNA FFPE Tissue kit. DNA concentration and purity were checked by NanoDrop, and RNA quality was assessed on a Bioanalyzer. V loses 0 bases of germline sequence and J loses 4 bases, and the interval between the two ends is 10 bases. Its CDR3 holds 14 amino acids, cysteine through phenylalanine. Of the read, only the CDR3 DNA is kept; its 42 bases are in frame from base 1. CDR1 is given as SGHRS and CDR2 as YFSETQ, both from the germline V gene.

This TCR came from a human patient with villitis of unknown etiology; the placental T cells may come from both mother and fetus. The sequence is built from TRBV5-1 and TRBJ1-2; the D gene is perhaps TRBD1, from 6 matching bases. Sequencing was done on a sample of placental tissue containing maternal and fetal cells. The CDR3 region reads CASSLEGRGYGYTF. The sequenced DNA is TGCGCCAGCAGCTTGGAGGGCAGGGGCTATGGCTACACCTTC. Beyond the CDR3, the reference TRBV5-1 and TRBJ1-2 genes provide the residues; the full variable domain reads: KAGVTQTPRYLIKTRGQQVTLSCSPISGHRSVSWYQQTPGQGLQFLFEYFSETQRNKGNFPGRFSGRQFSNSRSEMNVSTLELGDSALYLCASSLEGRGYGYTFGSGTRLTVV.